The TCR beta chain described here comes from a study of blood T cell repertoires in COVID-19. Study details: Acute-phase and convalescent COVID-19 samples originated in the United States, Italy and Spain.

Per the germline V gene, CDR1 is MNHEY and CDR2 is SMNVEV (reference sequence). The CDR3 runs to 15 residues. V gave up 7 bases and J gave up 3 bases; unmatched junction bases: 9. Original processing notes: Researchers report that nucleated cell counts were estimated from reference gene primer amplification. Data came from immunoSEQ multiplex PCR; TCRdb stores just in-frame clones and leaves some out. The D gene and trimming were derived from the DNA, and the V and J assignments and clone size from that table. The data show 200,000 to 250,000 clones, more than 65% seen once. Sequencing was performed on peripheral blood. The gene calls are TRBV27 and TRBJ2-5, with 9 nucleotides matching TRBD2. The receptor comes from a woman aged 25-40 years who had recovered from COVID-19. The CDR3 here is CASKGLAEAEETQYF. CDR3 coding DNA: TGTGCCAGCAAGGGACTAGCCGAAGCAGAAGAGACCCAGTACTTC.